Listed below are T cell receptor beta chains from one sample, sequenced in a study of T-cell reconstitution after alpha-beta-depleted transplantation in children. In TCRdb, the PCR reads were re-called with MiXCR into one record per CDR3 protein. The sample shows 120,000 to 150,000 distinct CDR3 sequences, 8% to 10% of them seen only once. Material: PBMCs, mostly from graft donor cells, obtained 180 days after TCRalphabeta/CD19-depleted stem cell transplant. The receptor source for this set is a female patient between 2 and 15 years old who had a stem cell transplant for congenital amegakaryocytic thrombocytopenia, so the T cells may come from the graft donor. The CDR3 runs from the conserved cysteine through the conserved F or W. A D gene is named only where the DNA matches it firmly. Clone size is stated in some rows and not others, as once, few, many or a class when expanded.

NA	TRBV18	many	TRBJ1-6	CASSPNNSPLHF	TGTGCCAGCTCACCCAATAATTCACCCCTCCACTTT
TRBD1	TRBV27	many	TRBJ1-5	CASWRQGARQPQHF	TGTGCCAGCTGGCGACAGGGGGCTCGTCAGCCCCAGCATTTT
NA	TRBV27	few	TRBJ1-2	CASRTGPAFYGYTF	TGTGCCAGCAGGACAGGACCTGCCTTCTATGGCTACACCTTC
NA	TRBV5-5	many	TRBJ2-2	CASSLISTAGELFF	TGTGCCAGCAGCTTGATTAGTACTGCCGGGGAGCTGTTTTTT
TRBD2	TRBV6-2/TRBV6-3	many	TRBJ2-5	CASSYPAGGAETQYF	TGTGCCAGCAGTTACCCAGCGGGAGGTGCAGAGACCCAGTACTTC
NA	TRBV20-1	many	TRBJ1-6	CSASGQGASPLHF	TGCAGTGCTAGCGGCCAGGGCGCTTCACCCCTCCACTTT
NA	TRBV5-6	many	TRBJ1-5	CASSLVGNQPQHF	TGTGCCAGCAGCTTGGTTGGCAATCAGCCCCAGCATTTT
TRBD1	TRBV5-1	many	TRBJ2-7	CASSFLRIRDRGVHEQYF	TGCGCCAGCAGCTTTCTCAGAATCCGGGACAGGGGTGTTCACGAGCAGTACTTC
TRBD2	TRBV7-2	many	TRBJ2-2	CASSLLAGTGELFF	TGTGCCAGCAGCTTACTAGCGGGCACCGGGGAGCTGTTTTTT
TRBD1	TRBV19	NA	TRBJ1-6	CASSTKRTGDNSPLHF	TGTGCCAGTAGTACAAAAAGGACAGGGGATAATTCACCCCTCCACTTT
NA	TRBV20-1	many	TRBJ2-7	CSARDVREGREQYF	TGCAGTGCTAGAGATGTAAGGGAAGGCCGCGAGCAGTACTTC
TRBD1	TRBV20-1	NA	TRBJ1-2	CSATGQGSGYTF	TGCAGTGCTACTGGACAGGGCAGTGGCTACACCTTC
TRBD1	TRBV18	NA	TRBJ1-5	CASSPGQGLSNQPQHF	TGTGCCAGCTCACCGGGACAGGGTCTGAGCAATCAGCCCCAGCATTTT
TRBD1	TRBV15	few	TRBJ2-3	CATSRDRGKYSDTQYF	TGTGCCACCAGCAGAGACAGGGGGAAGTATTCAGATACGCAGTATTTT
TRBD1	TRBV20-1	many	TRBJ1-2	CRASTGATNYGYTF	TGCAGGGCTTCAACAGGGGCAACTAACTATGGCTACACCTTC
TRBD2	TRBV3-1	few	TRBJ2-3	CASSTRLAATDTQYF	TGTGCCAGCAGCACCCGACTAGCGGCCACAGATACGCAGTATTTT
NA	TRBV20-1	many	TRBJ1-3	CSARDLGRDGNTIYF	TGCAGTGCTAGAGATCTCGGCAGGGATGGAAACACCATATATTTT